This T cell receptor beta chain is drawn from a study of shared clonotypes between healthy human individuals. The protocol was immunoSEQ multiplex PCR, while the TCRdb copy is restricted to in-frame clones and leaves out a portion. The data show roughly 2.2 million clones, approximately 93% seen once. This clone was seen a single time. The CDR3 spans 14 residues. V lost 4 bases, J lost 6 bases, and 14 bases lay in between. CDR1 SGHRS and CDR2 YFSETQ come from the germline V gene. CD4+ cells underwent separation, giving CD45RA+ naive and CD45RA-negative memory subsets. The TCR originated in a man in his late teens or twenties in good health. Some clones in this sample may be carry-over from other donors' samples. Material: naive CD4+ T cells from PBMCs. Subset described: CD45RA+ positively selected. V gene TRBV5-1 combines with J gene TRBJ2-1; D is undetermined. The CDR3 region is CASSTLQLVNEQFF. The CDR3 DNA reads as TGCGCCAGCAGCACGCTACAGCTAGTCAATGAGCAGTTCTTC.